The T cell receptor beta chain described here comes from a study of cytomegalovirus exposure and HLA in healthy donors. Study-level background: Per a later analysis, the approximately 700 first-cohort and some 110 validation repertoires shared one platform. Study-level findings and limits: Among TCR sequences, most were rare, though some public TCRs appeared in many donors.

Sequencing was performed with immunoSEQ multiplex PCR; in TCRdb, only in-frame clones are kept and a portion is missing. The repertoire holds more than 95,000 clones, under 90% seen once, with 1.5% to 2% in the top ten. The V gene end was trimmed by 7 bases and the J gene end by 2 bases; junction bases not matched to a gene: 4. Germline CDR1 is SNHLY and CDR2 is FYNNEI. The CDR3 covers 13 residues. Turning to this clone: Its cognate antigen is unknown.

The sequence was collected from a woman under 30 in good health and CMV-seronegative. The chain uses TRBV2 and TRBJ2-7; 8 bases align to TRBD1. Sequencing was carried out using PBMCs. CDR3 residues: CASNGQGPYEQYF. The CDR3 bases are TGTGCCAGCAACGGACAGGGCCCCTACGAGCAGTACTTC.